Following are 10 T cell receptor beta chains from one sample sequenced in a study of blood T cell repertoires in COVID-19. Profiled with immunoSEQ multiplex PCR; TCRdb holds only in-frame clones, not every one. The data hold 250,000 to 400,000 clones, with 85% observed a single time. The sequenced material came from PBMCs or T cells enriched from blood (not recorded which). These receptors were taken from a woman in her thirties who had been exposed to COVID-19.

The CDR3 loop is CATRQGRGTEAFF. CDR3 in DNA: TGTGCCACCCGACAGGGAAGGGGGACTGAAGCTTTCTTT. This chain joins TRBV10-3 and TRBJ1-1, with 7 bases aligning to TRBD1. The germline gives CDR1 ENHRY, CDR2 SYGVKD. Trimming removed 10 bases from V and 5 bases from J; junction bases left unmatched: 10. This CDR3 has 13 amino acids.

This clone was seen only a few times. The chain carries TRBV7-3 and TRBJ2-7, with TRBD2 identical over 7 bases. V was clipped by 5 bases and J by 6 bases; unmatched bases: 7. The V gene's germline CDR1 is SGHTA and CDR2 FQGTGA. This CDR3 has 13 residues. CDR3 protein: CASSHGTTGEQYF. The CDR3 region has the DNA TGTGCCAGCAGCCACGGGACTACAGGCGAGCAGTACTTC.

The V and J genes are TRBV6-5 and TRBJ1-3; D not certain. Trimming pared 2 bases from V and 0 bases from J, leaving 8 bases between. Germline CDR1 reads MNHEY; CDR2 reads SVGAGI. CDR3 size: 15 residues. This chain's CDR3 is CASSYLPDSGNTIYF. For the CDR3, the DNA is TGTGCCAGCAGTTACCTCCCAGACTCTGGAAACACCATATATTTT.

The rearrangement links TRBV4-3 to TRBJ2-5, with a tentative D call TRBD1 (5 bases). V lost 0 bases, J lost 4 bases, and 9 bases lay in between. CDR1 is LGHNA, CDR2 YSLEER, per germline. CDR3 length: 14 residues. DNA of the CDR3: TGCGCCAGCAGCCAAGATAACAGGCGAGAGACCCAGTACTTC. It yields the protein CASSQDNRRETQYF.

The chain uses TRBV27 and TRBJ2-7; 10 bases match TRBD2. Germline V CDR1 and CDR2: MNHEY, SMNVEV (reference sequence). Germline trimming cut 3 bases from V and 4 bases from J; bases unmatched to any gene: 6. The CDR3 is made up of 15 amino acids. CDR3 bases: TGTGCCAGCAGTTTCGCGGCTAGCGGGGGATACGAGCAGTACTTC. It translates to CASSFAASGGYEQYF.

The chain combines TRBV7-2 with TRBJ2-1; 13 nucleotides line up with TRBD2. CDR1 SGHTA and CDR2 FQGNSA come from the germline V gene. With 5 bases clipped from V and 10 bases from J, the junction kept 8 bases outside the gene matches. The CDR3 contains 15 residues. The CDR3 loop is CASSTTSGRTMEQFF. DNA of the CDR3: TGTGCCAGCAGCACGACTAGCGGGAGGACAATGGAGCAGTTCTTC.

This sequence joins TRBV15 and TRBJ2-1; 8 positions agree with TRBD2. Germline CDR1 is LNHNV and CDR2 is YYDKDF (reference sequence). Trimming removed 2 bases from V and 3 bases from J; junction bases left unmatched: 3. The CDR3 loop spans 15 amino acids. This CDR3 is CATSRSGTSYNEQFF. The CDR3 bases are TGTGCCACCAGCAGATCCGGGACTAGCTACAATGAGCAGTTCTTC.

CDR3 nucleotides: TGTGCCAGTAGGGGACTAGCGGGTGAGGACGAGCAGTACTTC. This translates into CASRGLAGEDEQYF. The chain couples TRBV19 to TRBJ2-7, with 12 positions matching TRBD2. Germline-derived CDR1 and CDR2 are LNHDA and SQIVND (reference sequence). V dropped 6 bases and J dropped 5; count of bases not matched to a gene: 5. CDR3 length: 14 amino acids.

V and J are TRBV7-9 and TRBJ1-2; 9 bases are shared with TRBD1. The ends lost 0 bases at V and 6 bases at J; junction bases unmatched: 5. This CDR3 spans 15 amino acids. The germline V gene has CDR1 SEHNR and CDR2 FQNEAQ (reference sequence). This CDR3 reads CASSLAGQGEDGYTF. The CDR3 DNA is TGTGCCAGCAGCTTAGCGGGACAGGGAGAAGATGGCTACACCTTC.

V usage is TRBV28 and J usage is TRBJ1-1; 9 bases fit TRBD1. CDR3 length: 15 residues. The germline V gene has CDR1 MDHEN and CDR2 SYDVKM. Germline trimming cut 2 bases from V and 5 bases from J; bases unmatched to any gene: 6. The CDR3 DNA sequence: TGTGCCAGCAGTTTAAGTCGACAGGGGGGAACTGAAGCTTTCTTT. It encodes CASSLSRQGGTEAFF.